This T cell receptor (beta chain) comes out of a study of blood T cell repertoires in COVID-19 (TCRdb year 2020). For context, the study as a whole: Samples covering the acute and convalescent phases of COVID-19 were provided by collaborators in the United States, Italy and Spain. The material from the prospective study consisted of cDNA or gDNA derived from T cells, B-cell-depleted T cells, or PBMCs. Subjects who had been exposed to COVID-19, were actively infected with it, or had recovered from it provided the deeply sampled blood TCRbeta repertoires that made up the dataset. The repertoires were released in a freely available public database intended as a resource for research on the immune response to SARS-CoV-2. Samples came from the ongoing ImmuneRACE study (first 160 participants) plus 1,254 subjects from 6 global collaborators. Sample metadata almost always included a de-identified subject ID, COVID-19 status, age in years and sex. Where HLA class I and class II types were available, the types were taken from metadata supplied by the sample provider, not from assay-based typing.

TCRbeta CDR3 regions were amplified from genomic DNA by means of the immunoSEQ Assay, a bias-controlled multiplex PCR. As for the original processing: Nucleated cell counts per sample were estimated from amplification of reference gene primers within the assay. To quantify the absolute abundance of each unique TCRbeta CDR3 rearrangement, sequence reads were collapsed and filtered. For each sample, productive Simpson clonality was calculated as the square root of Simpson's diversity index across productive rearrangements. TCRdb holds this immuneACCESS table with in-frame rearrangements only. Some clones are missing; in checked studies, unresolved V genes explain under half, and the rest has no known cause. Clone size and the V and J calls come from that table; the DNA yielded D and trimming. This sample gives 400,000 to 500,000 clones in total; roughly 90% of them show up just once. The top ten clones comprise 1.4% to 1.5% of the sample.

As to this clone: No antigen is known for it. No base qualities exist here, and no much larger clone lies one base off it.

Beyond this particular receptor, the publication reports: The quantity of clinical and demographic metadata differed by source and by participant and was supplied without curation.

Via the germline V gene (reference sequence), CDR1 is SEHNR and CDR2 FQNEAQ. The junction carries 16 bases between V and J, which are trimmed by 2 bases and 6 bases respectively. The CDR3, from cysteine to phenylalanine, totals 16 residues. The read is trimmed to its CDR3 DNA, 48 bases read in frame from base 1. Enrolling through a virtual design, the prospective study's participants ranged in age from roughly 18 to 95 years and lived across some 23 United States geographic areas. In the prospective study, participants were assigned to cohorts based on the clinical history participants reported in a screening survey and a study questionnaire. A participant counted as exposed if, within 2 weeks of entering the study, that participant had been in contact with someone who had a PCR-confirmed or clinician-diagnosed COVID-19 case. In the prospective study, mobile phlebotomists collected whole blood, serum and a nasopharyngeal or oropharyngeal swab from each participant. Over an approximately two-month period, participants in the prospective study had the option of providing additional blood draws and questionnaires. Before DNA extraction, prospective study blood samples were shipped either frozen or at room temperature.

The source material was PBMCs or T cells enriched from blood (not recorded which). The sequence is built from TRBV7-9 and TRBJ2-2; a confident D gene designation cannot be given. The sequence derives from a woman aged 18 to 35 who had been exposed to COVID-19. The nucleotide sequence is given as TGTGCCAGCAGCTTACCCGTCTTGAGTGTCTCCGGGGAGCTGTTTTTT. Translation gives CASSLPVLSVSGELFF.